The next 30 T cell receptor beta chains were all read from a single sample in a study of ipilimumab plus nivolumab after autologous stem cell transplantation (dated by TCRdb to the early 2020s). The library was generated by the immunoSEQ multiplex PCR assay. Drawn from immuneACCESS, this table holds only the in-frame rearrangements with V and J called that TCRdb kept. Clones are partly lost; checked studies trace under half to an unresolved V gene and leave the rest unexplained. The sample has some 87,000 clones on record, 83% of them singletons. Roughly 2% of the sample rests with the top ten. Sample: PBMCs, taken in a trial of ipilimumab plus nivolumab as post-transplant consolidation. The origin of the receptors is a male donor with diffuse large B-cell lymphoma.

The rearrangement links TRBV7-9 to TRBJ2-1, with D unresolved. Trimming shortened V by 2 bases and J by 7 bases, and 9 bases separated the two germline ends. The CDR3 sequence is 13 residues long. Germline lookup yields CDR1 SEHNR and CDR2 FQNEAQ (reference sequence). CDR3: CASSLNGRNEQFF. CDR3 DNA: TGTGCCAGCAGCTTAAATGGAAGGAATGAGCAGTTCTTC.

The V call is TRBV7-8, the J call TRBJ2-5; the D gene could be TRBD1 or TRBD2 (7 bases each). V was trimmed by 3 bases and J by 7 bases, leaving 12 bases between them. The CDR3 spans 13 residues. The germline V gene encodes CDR1 SGHVS and CDR2 FQNEAQ. CDR3 protein: CASSFPRGGTQYF. The CDR3 nucleotides read TGTGCCAGCAGCTTTCCCAGGGGGGGGACCCAGTACTTC.

The V gene is TRBV11-3, the J gene TRBJ1-5; unclear D gene. V was cut by 3 bases and J by 1 base, with 13 bases left in between. This CDR3 is 16 amino acids long. Germline V CDR1 and CDR2: SGHNT, YENEEA. The CDR3 is CASSFSGEGSNQPQHF. CDR3 nucleotide sequence: TGTGCCAGCAGCTTTAGTGGGGAGGGAAGCAATCAGCCCCAGCATTTT.

The chain recombines TRBV7-2 with TRBJ1-3; D is unresolved. Germline loops: CDR1 SGHTA, CDR2 FQGNSA. The CDR3 is 13 amino acids. The V and J ends lost 1 base and 4 bases respectively, with 5 bases between them. Written as DNA, the CDR3 is TGTGCCAGCAGCTTAGAAGGGGGAAACACCATATATTTT. Translated: CASSLEGGNTIYF.

V and J are TRBV18 and TRBJ1-1; 8 nucleotides agree with TRBD1. The germline V gene encodes CDR1 KGHSH and CDR2 LQKENI. The CDR3 runs to 17 residues. Unmatched junction bases numbered 8, after V lost 2 bases and J lost 0 bases. CDR3 sequence (DNA): TGTGCCAGCTCACCATGGGAACAGGGGGGACTGAACACTGAAGCTTTCTTT. Protein: CASSPWEQGGLNTEAFF.

This clone was observed a few times. The V and J genes are TRBV2 and TRBJ1-6; unclear D gene. Germline V gene data show CDR1 as SNHLY and CDR2 as FYNNEI. The CDR3 loop spans 16 amino acids. V lost 4 bases and J lost 2, with 12 bases in between. The CDR3: CASSGIDPPYNSPLHF. CDR3 bases: TGTGCCAGCAGTGGTATAGATCCCCCCTATAATTCACCCCTCCACTTT.

The rearrangement joins TRBV15 to TRBJ2-7; 15 bases line up with TRBD2. Germline V gene data show CDR1 as LNHNV and CDR2 as YYDKDF (reference sequence). This CDR3 has 16 amino acids. The V segment lost 2 bases and the J segment 7 bases; nucleotides outside the gene matches: 6. The CDR3, as DNA: TGTGCCACCAGCAGATCCGGGACTAGCGGGGGGAGGGAGCAGTACTTC. It translates to CATSRSGTSGGREQYF.

The V call is TRBV30, the J call TRBJ1-1; D not certain. Germline V gives CDR1 GTSNPN, CDR2 SVGIG (reference sequence). There are 12 residues in the CDR3. Trimming stripped 2 bases from V and 0 bases from J, with 4 bases between. CDR3: CAWSPMNTEAFF. Written as DNA, the CDR3 is TGTGCCTGGAGTCCTATGAACACTGAAGCTTTCTTT.

The V and J genes are TRBV28 and TRBJ1-6; D uncertain. This CDR3 region has 12 residues. V was trimmed by 5 bases and J by 14 bases, leaving 13 bases between them. Looked up from germline, CDR1 is MDHEN and CDR2 is SYDVKM. The CDR3 DNA sequence: TGTGCCAGCAGTACTACAACACGGTCCCTCCACTTT. This translates into CASSTTTRSLHF.

This clone was seen only once. This rearrangement joins TRBV6-5 to TRBJ1-5; 7 bases are shared with TRBD1. V gave up 6 bases and J gave up 4 bases; unmatched junction bases: 9. The CDR3 is made up of 15 amino acids. Per the germline V gene, CDR1 is MNHEY and CDR2 is SVGAGI. The CDR3 loop reads CASRLTGASNQPQHF. In DNA form, the CDR3 reads TGTGCCAGCAGGCTAACAGGGGCTTCGAATCAGCCCCAGCATTTT.

As to this clone: This sample also contains other DNA sequences that code for the same CDR3. The chain carries TRBV11-2 and TRBJ1-2, with 8 bases fitting TRBD1. Germline CDR1 and CDR2: SGHAT and FQNNGV. V was clipped by 6 bases and J by 8 bases; unmatched bases: 20. The CDR3 extends over 17 amino acids. CDR3 nucleotide sequence: TGTGCCAGCAGTTTGGGTGGACAGGGAGCGAGGTTTGGGGGCTACACCTTC. This codes for CASSLGGQGARFGGYTF.

The rearrangement uses TRBV7-2 and TRBJ2-5; TRBD1 agrees at 11 bases. The J call may be faulty, since TRBJ2-7 better matches the DNA end. The CDR3 runs to 15 residues. The V gene's germline CDR1 is SGHTA and CDR2 FQGNSA. The CDR3, as DNA: TGTGCCAGCAGCTTAGTTGGGACAGGGGGCTACGAGCAGTACTTC. Translation gives CASSLVGTGGYEQYF.

The chain carries TRBV11-2 and TRBJ2-1; TRBD2 agrees at 7 bases. After removal of 7 bases from V and 3 bases from J, the junction contained 6 bases not matched to a gene. CDR3 length equals 14 residues. Germline CDR1 reads SGHAT; CDR2 reads FQNNGV. The CDR3, as DNA: TGTGCCAGCACCTCCGGGGACTACTACAATGAGCAGTTCTTC. Its translation is CASTSGDYYNEQFF.

This clone was observed once. V is TRBV7-2 and J is TRBJ2-7; 7 nucleotides agree with TRBD1. This CDR3 contains 15 residues. Germline loops: CDR1 SGHTA, CDR2 FQGNSA. V was clipped by 5 bases and J by 2 bases; unmatched bases: 9. CDR3 DNA sequence: TGTGCCAGCAGCCATTCGACAGGGAAACCCTACGAGCAGTACTTC. The encoded protein is CASSHSTGKPYEQYF.

The J gene is TRBJ2-7, the V gene TRBV10-3, with 8 nucleotides matching TRBD1. The germline V gene encodes CDR1 ENHRY and CDR2 SYGVKD. Germline trimming cut 4 bases from V and 4 bases from J; bases unmatched to any gene: 3. The CDR3 runs 13 residues. In nucleotides, the CDR3 is TGTGCCATCAGTGTTGACAGGGGTTACGAGCAGTACTTC. As protein: CAISVDRGYEQYF.

The chain links TRBV18 to TRBJ1-1; D is perhaps TRBD1 (6 bases). The CDR3 covers 14 residues. V lost 1 base and J lost 6, with 12 bases in between. CDR1 and CDR2 (germline): KGHSH, LQKENI. The CDR3 is CASSPQTEGAEAFF. CDR3 DNA: TGTGCCAGCTCACCACAGACTGAGGGGGCTGAAGCTTTCTTT. The variable domain in full, with the rest retrieved from reference TRBV18 and TRBJ1-1, is NAGVMQNPRHLVRRRGQEARLRCSPMKGHSHVYWYRQLPEEGLKFMVYLQKENIIDESGMPKERFSAEFPKEGPSILRIQQVVRGDSAAYFCASSPQTEGAEAFFGQGTRLTVV.

The CDR3, as DNA: TGCAGTGCTACGGCTGGGGGCGGGCAGTACTTC. Translating it yields CSATAGGGQYF. This chain joins TRBV20-1 and TRBJ2-7; D possibly corresponds to TRBD1 (6 bases). This CDR3 is built from 11 residues. CDR1 is DFQATT, CDR2 SNEGSKA, per germline (reference sequence). Trimming took 4 bases from V and 9 from J, leaving 13 bases between them.

The chain couples TRBV19 to TRBJ1-3; 7 bases are shared with TRBD1. The germline V gene encodes CDR1 LNHDA and CDR2 SQIVND (reference sequence). The junction had 4 bases not matched to a gene; V was cut back by 4 bases and J by 4 bases. This CDR3 is built from 14 residues. The CDR3 coding sequence is TGTGCCAGTAGTAATACAGGGGCCGGAAACACCATATATTTT. Its translation is CASSNTGAGNTIYF.

This clone appeared once. The rearrangement joins TRBV7-9 to TRBJ1-5, with TRBD1 matching over 7 bases. The germline CDR1 and CDR2 sequences are SEHNR and FQNEAQ (reference sequence). CDR3 length equals 15 residues. The ends lost 5 bases at V and 2 bases at J; junction bases unmatched: 6. The CDR3 loop is CASSPSGGGNQPQHF. Written as DNA, the CDR3 is TGTGCCAGCAGCCCATCAGGGGGGGGCAATCAGCCCCAGCATTTT.

The table lists this clone with a few counts. This chain connects TRBV4-2 to TRBJ2-7, with D possibly TRBD2 on 6 matching bases. V gave up 4 bases and J gave up 3 bases, with 16 bases separating them. The germline CDR1 and CDR2 sequences are LGHNA and YNFKEQ. CDR3 length: 15 amino acids. The DNA for the CDR3 is TGTGCCAGCAGCCCCCATGGGGGGAGACACTACGAGCAGTACTTC. This encodes CASSPHGGRHYEQYF.

The V and J genes are TRBV5-1 and TRBJ2-2, with D perhaps matching TRBD2 (5 bases). The germline V gene has CDR1 SGHRS and CDR2 YFSETQ. V was clipped by 0 bases and J by 4 bases, with 7 bases between them. The CDR3 runs 14 residues. In DNA form, the CDR3 reads TGCGCCAGCAGCTTGGATGGAGGCACCGGGGAGCTGTTTTTT. Translating it yields CASSLDGGTGELFF. Full variable domain (outside the CDR3, taken from reference TRBV5-1 and TRBJ2-2): KAGVTQTPRYLIKTRGQQVTLSCSPISGHRSVSWYQQTPGQGLQFLFEYFSETQRNKGNFPGRFSGRQFSNSRSEMNVSTLELGDSALYLCASSLDGGTGELFFGEGSRLTVL.

This clone came up a few times. The gene calls are TRBV2 and TRBJ1-6; D is undetermined. The CDR3 runs to 16 residues. V was shortened by 2 bases and J by 5 bases, with 13 bases between the two germline ends. The germline gives CDR1 SNHLY, CDR2 FYNNEI. In DNA form, the CDR3 reads TGTGCCAGCAGTGAAAGGGCATGGTACGATAATTCACCCCTCCACTTT. This encodes CASSERAWYDNSPLHF.

The rearrangement links TRBV7-2 to TRBJ2-6; D is possibly TRBD1 (5 bases). V lost 5 bases to trimming and J lost 0 bases, with 8 bases between them. The V gene's germline CDR1 is SGHTA and CDR2 FQGNSA. The CDR3 is made up of 15 amino acids. The CDR3 DNA is TGTGCCAGCAGCGCTAGGGGCTCTGGGGCCAACGTCCTGACTTTC. Residues: CASSARGSGANVLTF.

The chain joins TRBV18 to TRBJ2-5; D is ambiguous. Germline V gene data show CDR1 as KGHSH and CDR2 as LQKENI. Trimming removed 3 bases at V and 1 base at J, with 3 bases between. The CDR3 runs 12 residues. CDR3 in DNA: TGTGCCAGCTCACCCAGCCAAGAGACCCAGTACTTC. Protein: CASSPSQETQYF.

The chain joins TRBV6-1 to TRBJ2-6, with TRBD2 matching over 13 bases. Trimming took 1 base from V and 0 from J; bases not matched to a gene: 3. There are 19 residues in the CDR3. Germline CDR1 is MNHNS and CDR2 is SASEGT. CDR3 amino acids: CASSEGTSGGISGANVLTF. The CDR3 DNA reads as TGTGCCAGCAGTGAAGGGACTAGCGGGGGAATCTCTGGGGCCAACGTCCTGACTTTC.

The V and J genes are TRBV18 and TRBJ1-3; D not certain. Germline CDR1 is KGHSH and CDR2 is LQKENI. V was clipped by 6 bases and J by 2 bases, with 14 bases between them. The CDR3 contains 15 residues. The CDR3: CASSPKKDAGNTIYF. In DNA, the CDR3 is TGTGCCAGCTCTCCAAAAAAGGATGCTGGAAACACCATATATTTT.

The chain combines TRBV11-2 with TRBJ1-3; a weak D match, TRBD1 (6 bases). CDR3 length: 13 residues. Trimming removed 0 bases at V and 7 bases at J, with 7 bases between. Germline loops: CDR1 SGHAT, CDR2 FQNNGV. CDR3 protein: CASSLDRGNTIYF. The CDR3 coding sequence is TGTGCCAGCAGCTTAGACAGGGGTAACACCATATATTTT.

The CDR3 reads CASSPVGNSQETQYF. The DNA of the CDR3 is TGTGCCAGCTCACCGGTCGGGAATAGCCAAGAGACCCAGTACTTC. The rearrangement joins TRBV18 to TRBJ2-5, with D perhaps matching TRBD2 (5 bases). Per the germline V gene, CDR1 is KGHSH and CDR2 is LQKENI. The length of the CDR3 is 15 residues. Between the trimmed V and J ends, which lost 3 bases and 1 base, there was a span of 12 bases. The entire variable domain, with the rest obtained from reference TRBV18 and TRBJ2-5, is as follows: NAGVMQNPRHLVRRRGQEARLRCSPMKGHSHVYWYRQLPEEGLKFMVYLQKENIIDESGMPKERFSAEFPKEGPSILRIQQVVRGDSAAYFCASSPVGNSQETQYFGPGTRLLVL.

The chain joins TRBV19 to TRBJ1-5, with unresolved D. V lost 5 bases, J lost 5 bases, and 10 bases lay in between. Germline loops: CDR1 LNHDA, CDR2 SQIVND (reference sequence). The CDR3 has 13 residues. This chain's CDR3 is CASSPQSYQPQHF. CDR3 nucleotides: TGTGCCAGTAGTCCGCAGTCCTATCAGCCCCAGCATTTT.

This rearrangement joins TRBV23-1 to TRBJ2-5; tentatively, D is TRBD2 (5 bases). The end of the DNA is better explained by TRBJ2-7, so the J call may be wrong. TRBV23-1 is an open reading frame whose function is uncertain. CDR3 length equals 14 residues. This CDR3 is CASSRAFGAYEQYF. The CDR3 bases are TGCGCCAGCAGTCGCGCCTTCGGGGCCTACGAGCAGTACTTC.